A single sample is the source of the 8 T cell receptor beta chains below, sequenced in a study of T cells in Graves' hyperthyroidism and ophthalmopathy. From RNA transcripts, TCR beta CDR3 regions were amplified. Carried out on the TCR CDR3, a first-round RT-PCR used the HTBI primer set. MiXCR was run by TCRdb on the multiplex PCR reads, yielding one entry per CDR3 protein. The table lists 600,000 to 850,000 distinct CDR3 sequences, around 20% of them singletons. Input material: blood. The source of these receptors is a woman aged 45-59 years with Graves' hyperthyroidism that later progressed to Graves' ophthalmopathy.

This rearrangement joins TRBV10-2 to TRBJ2-3; 10 bases fit TRBD2. After removal of 7 bases from V and 6 bases from J, the junction contained 7 bases not matched to a gene. Germline loops: CDR1 WSHSY, CDR2 SAAADI. The CDR3 contains 14 residues. In DNA form, the CDR3 reads TGCGCCAGCAAGGAAGCGGGGGGGTATGATACGCAGTATTTT. Translating gives CASKEAGGYDTQYF.

This clonotype was counted only a few times. J is TRBJ1-1 and V is TRBV6-1; no reliable D call. V was shortened by 7 bases and J by 1 base, with 10 bases between the two germline ends. The germline gives CDR1 MNHNS, CDR2 SASEGT. The CDR3 length is 13 residues. As DNA, the CDR3 is TGTGCCAGCACCATGGGGAGGAACACTGAAGCTTTCTTT. It specifies CASTMGRNTEAFF.

This clonotype was observed many times. This chain uses TRBV18 with TRBJ1-1, with 7 positions matching TRBD1. This CDR3 comprises 16 residues. V gave up 3 bases and J gave up 4 bases; unmatched junction bases: 11. CDR1 KGHSH and CDR2 LQKENI come from the germline V gene. CDR3 nucleotide sequence: TGTGCCAGCTCACCCCTTATAGACAGGGCAACCACTGAAGCTTTCTTT. Its translation is CASSPLIDRATTEAFF.

This clonotype was counted between two and nine times. The chain carries TRBV6-1 and TRBJ2-5; 7 nucleotides align to TRBD2. CDR1 and CDR2 (germline): MNHNS, SASEGT. The V and J ends lost 7 bases and 4 bases, in that order; junction bases with no gene match: 6. The CDR3 extends over 13 amino acids. Here the CDR3 DNA reads TGTGCCAGCATTTCAAGCGGGGTAGAGACCCAGTACTTC. Translating gives CASISSGVETQYF.

This clonotype was counted between two and nine times. V is TRBV27 and J is TRBJ1-2; D unresolved. CDR1 and CDR2 from the germline V gene are MNHEY and SMNVEV (reference sequence). CDR3 length equals 15 residues. V lost 3 bases and J lost 7, with 18 bases in between. The chain's CDR3 is CASSFTQNLAGGYTF. The CDR3 DNA reads TGTGCCAGCAGTTTCACTCAGAACTTGGCCGGTGGCTACACCTTC.

In this sample, this clonotype turned up many times. The V gene is TRBV2, the J gene TRBJ2-7; D remains unclear. V was clipped by 1 base and J by 2 bases, with 3 bases between them. CDR3 length: 12 amino acids. Germline V gene sequence: CDR1 SNHLY, CDR2 FYNNEI. The chain's CDR3 is CASSEGPYEQYF. In nucleotides, the CDR3 is TGTGCCAGCAGTGAAGGCCCCTACGAGCAGTACTTC. The variable domain in full, completed from reference TRBV2 and TRBJ2-7, reads EPEVTQTPSHQVTQMGQEVILRCVPISNHLYFYWYRQILGQKVEFLVSFYNNEISEKSEIFDDQFSVERPDGSNFTLKIRSTKLEDSAMYFCASSEGPYEQYFGPGTRLTVT.

This clonotype was recorded once. This clone may be a read error of a much larger clone one base away. The chain couples TRBV2 to TRBJ2-1; D remains unclear. Germline V CDR1 and CDR2: SNHLY, FYNNEI. The CDR3 contains 13 residues. The CDR3 spells CANSEAWVDEQFF. The DNA for the CDR3 is TGTGCCAACAGTGAAGCTTGGGTAGATGAGCAGTTCTTC.

This clonotype was seen only a few times. The chain uses TRBV29-1 and TRBJ2-3; D perhaps matches TRBD1 (6 bases). Trimming removed 4 bases at V and 4 bases at J, with 12 bases between. Germline V gene data show CDR1 as SQVTM and CDR2 as ANQGSEA. The CDR3 loop spans 13 amino acids. This CDR3 is CSVGGHPSDTQYF. The CDR3 DNA is TGCAGCGTTGGGGGACACCCCTCAGATACGCAGTATTTT.